The clone carrying this T cell receptor beta chain has a handful of counts. Its antigen remains unknown. These data originate in a study of CD8 T cells in ankylosing spondylitis. Study-level points and caveats: Both synovial fluid and blood in reactive arthritis had previously been reported to carry some motif variants. The authors reported significant enrichment of disease-linked clones in matched ankylosing spondylitis synovial fluid. Made up of about eight highly homologous variants, a TCR beta motif appeared characteristic of ankylosing spondylitis blood. Disease-linked clones were CD8+ and relatively rare in peripheral blood.

Via MiXCR, TCRdb re-called the 5' RACE reads, giving one row per CDR3 protein. Among hundreds of thousands of distinct CDR3 sequences listed, about 10% were seen once. This TCR was recovered from a male donor with ankylosing spondylitis or in good health (not recorded which). The sequencing sample was made of blood, either unsorted or a sorted T cell fraction (not recorded which).

The CDR3 DNA reads TGCGCCAGCAGCCGTGGGACAGGGGGCGACGCAGATACGCAGTATTTT. Translating gives CASSRGTGGDADTQYF. The chain joins TRBV5-1 to TRBJ2-3; 12 bases map to TRBD1. The CDR3 loop spans 16 amino acids. Germline loops: CDR1 SGHRS, CDR2 YFSETQ. Trimming cost V 4 bases and J 4 bases; bases outside gene matches: 7.